Below, 27 T cell receptor beta chains from the same sample are listed, as sequenced in a study of HIV-infected patients and healthy controls (dated by TCRdb to the mid-2010s). Library preparation was by 5' RACE. This sample was sequenced with an Illumina MiSeq. Using SuperScript III with primers targeting the alpha and beta constant regions, 500 ng of RNA was reverse transcribed. Alpha and beta chain libraries were generated separately via chain-specific third strand synthesis with multiplexing indices. TCRdb applied fastp at Q25 and MiXCR to the public reads, then kept only in-frame beta chains. Rows with one shared CDR3 protein collapse into an entry with the most common genes and DNA. Here the sample has fewer than 20,000 distinct CDR3 sequences; 10% to 15% occur a single time. Roughly 10% of the sample is taken by the ten largest. Since whole blood was used without any cell fractionation, the repertoire reflected all peripheral T cells in unsorted form.

Sequencing was done on a sample of blood. The source is an adult in good health.

V gene TRBV27 combines with J gene TRBJ1-2, with D possibly matching TRBD1 (6 bases). The CDR3 sequence is 14 residues long. From germline, CDR1 is MNHEY and CDR2 SMNVEV (reference sequence). Trimming shortened V by 4 bases and J by 7 bases, and 16 bases separated the two germline ends. CDR3 bases: TGTGCCAGCAGTTCTGGAGGGGGGGTCTCTGGCTACACCTTC. This encodes CASSSGGGVSGYTF.

There are many counts of this clonotype. The chain couples TRBV28 to TRBJ1-5; perhaps TRBD1 as D (6 bases). V shed 2 bases and J shed 7 bases, with 15 bases lying between them. This CDR3 is 15 amino acids long. Germline assignment: CDR1 MDHEN and CDR2 SYDVKM. Here the CDR3 reads CASSLGGGLRQPQHF. The CDR3 nucleotides read TGTGCCAGCAGTTTAGGTGGGGGGCTTCGGCAGCCCCAGCATTTT.

This clonotype was detected ten times or more. The chain is built from TRBV29-1 and TRBJ2-5, with TRBD2 matching over 9 bases. CDR3 length: 13 amino acids. In germline, CDR1 is SQVTM, CDR2 ANQGSEA. V was clipped by 1 base and J by 3 bases; unmatched bases: 0. DNA for the CDR3: TGCAGCGTTGAAGCTAGCGGGAAAGAGACCCAGTACTTC. It codes for CSVEASGKETQYF.

Ten or more counts support this clonotype. V usage is TRBV6-6 and J usage is TRBJ1-2; no clear D. The CDR3 loop spans 12 amino acids. CDR1 is MNHNY and CDR2 is SVGAGI in the germline V gene (reference sequence). Trimming stripped 8 bases from V and 0 bases from J, with 7 bases between. The CDR3 here is CASSLANYGYTF. The CDR3 DNA sequence: TGTGCCAGCTCCTTAGCTAACTATGGCTACACCTTC.

By share, this clonotype counts as medium-sized. The chain has TRBV5-1 and TRBJ1-1; D uncertain. From germline, CDR1 is SGHRS and CDR2 YFSETQ. The V end lost 0 bases, the J end lost 2 bases, and 8 bases lay between the germline ends. The CDR3 loop spans 14 amino acids. CDR3 residues: CASSLAPDNTEAFF. The CDR3 DNA is TGCGCCAGCAGCTTGGCCCCAGATAACACTGAAGCTTTCTTT.

There are many counts of this clonotype. The genes are TRBV5-4 and TRBJ1-5; no reliable D call. The CDR3 totals 16 residues. V was trimmed by 3 bases and J by 2 bases, leaving 15 bases between them. Germline loops: CDR1 SGHNT, CDR2 YYREEE (reference sequence). The CDR3 DNA follows: TGTGCCAGCAGCTACGGACCGGATAGAGGCAATCAGCCCCAGCATTTT. Translated, it gives CASSYGPDRGNQPQHF.

This clonotype was observed a handful of times. This chain connects TRBV28 to TRBJ1-2; weak D call: TRBD1 (5 bases). V was trimmed by 5 bases and J by 3 bases, leaving 7 bases between them. Per germline, CDR1 MDHEN and CDR2 SYDVKM. The CDR3 runs to 12 residues. CDR3: CASSVQDYGYTF. As DNA, the CDR3 is TGTGCCAGCAGTGTACAGGACTATGGCTACACCTTC.

This clonotype was picked up many times. The chain is built from TRBV4-1 and TRBJ2-1, with 12 positions matching TRBD2. Germline V CDR1 and CDR2: MGHRA, YSYEKL. CDR3 size: 17 residues. The J segment lost 8 bases and the V segment lost 2 bases, leaving 10 bases of the junction unmatched. The CDR3 coding sequence is TGCGCCAGCAGCCAAAGGGCTAGCGGGGGGGCCAGGGATGAGCAGTTCTTC. Amino acid sequence: CASSQRASGGARDEQFF.

The chain couples TRBV19 to TRBJ2-7; the match to TRBD1 covers 11 bases. CDR1 and CDR2 from the germline V gene are LNHDA and SQIVND (reference sequence). V shed 9 bases and J 2 bases; nucleotides not matched to a gene: 6. This CDR3 is built from 14 residues. The CDR3 nucleotides are TGTGCCAGCAGTCGGGACAGGGGGACCTACGAGCAGTACTTC. Protein product: CASSRDRGTYEQYF.

By share, this clonotype counts as medium-sized. This sequence joins TRBV20-1 and TRBJ2-7; D might be TRBD1 (6 bases). Germline values: CDR1 DFQATT, CDR2 SNEGSKA (reference sequence). The germline V and J ends were trimmed by 5 bases and 3 bases, with 17 bases remaining between them. The CDR3 covers 14 residues. The CDR3 nucleotides are TGCAGTGCTGGAAACAGGGCAGGCCGCTACGAGCAGTACTTC. This translates into CSAGNRAGRYEQYF.

This clonotype appeared a few times. The gene calls are TRBV12-3 or TRBV12-4 and TRBJ2-7; D unresolved. The CDR3 length is 15 residues. Trimming left V 3 bases short and J 4 bases short, with 16 bases between. Here the CDR3 DNA reads TGTGCCAGCAGTTTCGGTAATACGTATGCGTACGAGCAGTACTTC. This sequence encodes CASSFGNTYAYEQYF.

This clonotype ranks as medium-sized. V is TRBV7-9 and J is TRBJ1-2; no reliable D call. CDR1 is SEHNR and CDR2 is FQNEAQ in the germline V gene (reference sequence). V shed 10 bases and J shed 4 bases, with 13 bases lying between them. This CDR3 spans 12 amino acids. CDR3 in DNA: TGTGCCATCCTGATGGGTCTCTATGGCTACACCTTC. Its translation: CAILMGLYGYTF.

Within the sample, this clonotype is medium-sized (0.01 to 0.1%). The genes are TRBV20-1 and TRBJ2-5; weak D call: TRBD2 (6 bases). This CDR3 region has 14 residues. V was pared by 0 bases and J by 5 bases, with 13 bases between. Germline V gene sequence: CDR1 DFQATT, CDR2 SNEGSKA (reference sequence). This CDR3 is CSARDFIAVETQYF. CDR3 nucleotide sequence: TGCAGTGCTAGAGATTTTATAGCGGTGGAGACCCAGTACTTC.

CDR3 DNA sequence: TGTGCCAGCAGGGCGAATTTTTTCTATGGCTACACCTTC. Its protein product is CASRANFFYGYTF. This chain connects TRBV6-2 or TRBV6-3 to TRBJ1-2; D gene ambiguous. Germline V gene lookup returns CDR1 MNHEY and CDR2 SVGEGT. The CDR3 length is 13 residues. V was cut by 6 bases and J by 4 bases, with 12 bases left in between.

Judged by abundance, this clonotype is medium-sized. The chain couples TRBV11-2 to TRBJ2-2; weak D call: TRBD1 (6 bases). The CDR3 is 14 amino acids. The germline V and J ends were trimmed by 8 bases and 5 bases, with 15 bases remaining between them. Per the germline V gene, CDR1 is SGHAT and CDR2 is FQNNGV. CDR3 in DNA: TGTGCCAGCTATCTACAGGGAAGAACCGGGGAGCTGTTTTTT. Its protein is CASYLQGRTGELFF. Supplemented by reference TRBV11-2 and TRBJ2-2, the full variable domain reads EAGVAQSPRYKIIEKRQSVAFWCNPISGHATLYWYQQILGQGPKLLIQFQNNGVVDDSQLPKDRFSAERLKGVDSTLKIQPAKLEDSAVYLCASYLQGRTGELFFGEGSRLTVL.

This clonotype was picked up a small number of times. V is TRBV18 and J is TRBJ2-7; possibly TRBD1 or TRBD2 for D (5 bases each). V lost 4 bases, J lost 0 bases, and 7 bases lay in between. The CDR3 runs 13 residues. The germline CDR1 and CDR2 sequences are KGHSH and LQKENI. Written as DNA, the CDR3 is TGTGCCAGCTCACTAGGGACCTCCTACGAGCAGTACTTC. Its protein product is CASSLGTSYEQYF.

The rearrangement uses TRBV19 and TRBJ1-2; D uncertain. V gave up 1 base and J gave up 13 bases, with 16 bases separating them. This CDR3 region has 13 residues. Germline V gives CDR1 LNHDA, CDR2 SQIVND (reference sequence). The CDR3, as DNA: TGTGCCAGTAGTATAGGAGTCGGTCAGGTGGGCACCTTC. This translates into CASSIGVGQVGTF.

The chain employs TRBV25-1 and TRBJ2-5; no clear D. V dropped 4 bases and J dropped 4 bases, with 13 bases sitting between them. Germline V lookup: CDR1 MGHDK, CDR2 SYGVNS. This CDR3 comprises 14 residues. CDR3 residues: CASSGFLGRETQYF. CDR3 nucleotide sequence: TGTGCCAGCAGTGGCTTCTTGGGCCGAGAGACCCAGTACTTC.

This clonotype is medium-sized within its sample. The rearrangement links TRBV6-2 or TRBV6-3 to TRBJ2-7, with a possible D match to TRBD2 (6 bases). Germline CDR1 MNHEY, CDR2 SVGEGT. V dropped 2 bases and J dropped 2 bases, with 10 bases sitting between them. The CDR3 length is 14 residues. In DNA, the CDR3 is TGTGCCAGCAGTTACACTAGCAGGGCCTACGAGCAGTACTTC. This codes for CASSYTSRAYEQYF.

This clonotype came up many times. The chain joins TRBV6-5 to TRBJ2-5; D may be TRBD2 (6 bases). Germline loops: CDR1 MNHEY, CDR2 SVGAGI. V lost 7 bases, J lost 7 bases, and 22 bases lay in between. This CDR3 has 15 amino acids. Here the CDR3 DNA reads TGTGCCAGCAAGGAGGGCGGGCCGGCCCAGGGGACCCAGTACTTC. Its protein product is CASKEGGPAQGTQYF.

This clonotype is termed medium-sized. The V and J genes are TRBV7-2 and TRBJ2-1; tentatively, D is TRBD2 (7 bases). V shed 0 bases and J shed 6 bases, with 15 bases lying between them. This CDR3 is 16 amino acids long. CDR1 is SGHTA and CDR2 is FQGNSA in the germline V gene. CDR3 protein: CASSLAPRGALNEQFF. The CDR3 nucleotides are TGTGCCAGCAGCTTAGCCCCACGGGGGGCTCTCAATGAGCAGTTCTTC.

This clonotype is labeled as medium-sized. This chain uses TRBV20-1 with TRBJ2-1; D uncertain. Germline CDR1 DFQATT, CDR2 SNEGSKA (reference sequence). Trimming stripped 1 base from V and 5 bases from J, with 6 bases between. This CDR3 contains 12 residues. The CDR3 protein is CSARGGHNEQFF. The DNA of the CDR3 is TGCAGTGCTAGAGGTGGTCACAATGAGCAGTTCTTC.

V usage is TRBV2 and J usage is TRBJ2-1, with 10 bases matching TRBD2. CDR1 SNHLY and CDR2 FYNNEI come from the germline V gene. After removal of 7 bases from V and 3 bases from J, the junction contained 6 bases not matched to a gene. CDR3 length equals 15 residues. The CDR3 is CASKPLAGDYNEQFF. CDR3 sequence (DNA): TGTGCCAGCAAGCCCCTAGCGGGGGACTACAATGAGCAGTTCTTC.

This clonotype was picked up a small number of times. This chain uses TRBV19 with TRBJ2-3, with unresolved D. V lost 3 bases and J lost 2, with 6 bases in between. The CDR3 spans 13 residues. Germline lookup yields CDR1 LNHDA and CDR2 SQIVND (reference sequence). As DNA, the CDR3 is TGTGCCAGTAGTATGACCCACACAGATACGCAGTATTTT. Protein: CASSMTHTDTQYF.

The rearrangement links TRBV27 to TRBJ1-2; no definite D call. V lost 6 bases, J lost 0 bases, and 8 bases lay in between. This CDR3 has 13 residues. CDR1 is MNHEY and CDR2 is SMNVEV in the germline V gene (reference sequence). Here the CDR3 DNA reads TGTGCCAGCAGCCCAACACCTAACTATGGCTACACCTTC. Translating it yields CASSPTPNYGYTF.

There are many counts of this clonotype. The chain has TRBV7-9 and TRBJ2-3, with D unresolved. The germline CDR1 and CDR2 sequences are SEHNR and FQNEAQ (reference sequence). Trimming removed 1 base at V and 2 bases at J, with 7 bases between. This CDR3 comprises 14 residues. CDR3 nucleotide sequence: TGTGCCAGCAGCTTAGACAGAGTCACAGATACGCAGTATTTT. It encodes CASSLDRVTDTQYF.

This clonotype was found many times. The J gene is TRBJ2-3, the V gene TRBV20-1, with 8 nucleotides matching TRBD1. The V gene end was trimmed by 1 base and the J gene end by 6 bases; junction bases not matched to a gene: 9. The CDR3 is made up of 15 amino acids. The germline CDR1 and CDR2 sequences are DFQATT and SNEGSKA (reference sequence). The CDR3 region has the DNA TGCAGTGCTAGAGCGGCAGGGGGCGGGTTTGATACGCAGTATTTT. The encoded protein is CSARAAGGGFDTQYF.